Below are 21 T cell receptor beta chains sequenced from a single sample in a study of technical replicates of blood from several donors. Sequencing was performed with immunoSEQ multiplex PCR; in TCRdb, only in-frame clones are kept and a portion is missing. The data contain 65,000 to 85,000 clones, 98% of them singletons. Sequencing input: T cells isolated from PBMCs. These receptors were collected from a human donor in good health.

J is TRBJ1-5 and V is TRBV5-1; D gene uncertain. Per the germline V gene, CDR1 is SGHRS and CDR2 is YFSETQ. V was clipped by 0 bases and J by 3 bases, with 10 bases between them. The CDR3 has 15 residues. The chain's CDR3 is CASSLAGRLNQPQHF. The CDR3 DNA reads TGCGCCAGCAGCTTGGCTGGCAGACTCAATCAGCCCCAGCATTTT.

The rearrangement links TRBV19 to TRBJ1-1; D might be TRBD1 (6 bases). The CDR3 totals 17 residues. Germline V gene lookup returns CDR1 LNHDA and CDR2 SQIVND (reference sequence). The V and J ends lost 3 bases and 3 bases respectively, with 20 bases between them. CDR3 sequence reads: CASSINWGREEDTEAFF. CDR3 bases: TGTGCCAGTAGTATTAACTGGGGGCGCGAAGAGGACACTGAAGCTTTCTTT. The full variable domain, its missing parts supplied by reference TRBV19 and TRBJ1-1, is DGGITQSPKYLFRKEGQNVTLSCEQNLNHDAMYWYRQDPGQGLRLIYYSQIVNDFQKGDIAEGYSVSREKKESFPLTVTSAQKNPTAFYLCASSINWGREEDTEAFFGQGTRLTVV.

The rearrangement links TRBV5-6 to TRBJ2-7, with 7 bases identical to TRBD2. After removal of 0 bases from V and 2 bases from J, the junction contained 2 bases not matched to a gene. Germline V gene data show CDR1 as SGHDT and CDR2 as YYEEEE. This CDR3 has 14 amino acids. The CDR3 DNA reads TGTGCCAGCAGCTTGGCGGGGGGAACCTACGAGCAGTACTTC. Its protein is CASSLAGGTYEQYF.

The CDR3: CASSLSGRGYEQYF. The CDR3 nucleotides are TGTGCCAGCAGTTTATCAGGACGGGGTTACGAGCAGTACTTC. The genes are TRBV27 and TRBJ2-7, with a tentative D call TRBD2 (5 bases). Trimming cost V 0 bases and J 4 bases, with 10 bases left between them. The CDR3 has 14 amino acids. Germline V gives CDR1 MNHEY, CDR2 SMNVEV (reference sequence).

This clone was detected once. The chain employs TRBV19 and TRBJ1-3, with D possibly TRBD1 on 6 matching bases. The CDR3 sequence is 16 residues long. Germline lookup yields CDR1 LNHDA and CDR2 SQIVND (reference sequence). The V end lost 6 bases, the J end lost 0 bases, and 15 bases lay between the germline ends. CDR3 nucleotides: TGTGCCAGTAGCCAGGGACATATTAACTCTGGAAACACCATATATTTT. Translating it yields CASSQGHINSGNTIYF.

Notes on this clone: One end of the junction fails to match germline, which may point to a read error. The chain recombines TRBV7-9 with TRBJ1-2; a weak D match, TRBD1 (6 bases). Looked up from germline, CDR1 is SEHNR and CDR2 is FQNEAQ (reference sequence). There are 15 residues in the CDR3. The CDR3 loop reads CASRNLDRTNYGYTF. The CDR3 region has the DNA TGTGCCAGCAGAAACCTGGACAGAACAAACTATGGCTATACCTTC.

The J gene is TRBJ2-7, the V gene TRBV5-1; D remains unclear. Trimming removed 4 bases from V and 0 bases from J, with 8 bases in between. Germline V gene sequence: CDR1 SGHRS, CDR2 YFSETQ. CDR3 length equals 13 residues. CDR3 bases: TGCGCCAGCAGCCTCTGGGCCTCCTACGAGCAGTACTTC. It encodes CASSLWASYEQYF. Variable domain in full (rest from reference TRBV5-1 and TRBJ2-7): KAGVTQTPRYLIKTRGQQVTLSCSPISGHRSVSWYQQTPGQGLQFLFEYFSETQRNKGNFPGRFSGRQFSNSRSEMNVSTLELGDSALYLCASSLWASYEQYFGPGTRLTVT.

This sequence joins TRBV28 and TRBJ2-5, with D possibly matching TRBD1 (6 bases). This CDR3 is 17 amino acids long. Trimming cost V 4 bases and J 4 bases, with 22 bases left between them. From germline, CDR1 is MDHEN and CDR2 SYDVKM. CDR3 sequence (DNA): TGTGCCAGCAGTTCGCACCGCGGCAGGGGAGTATCAGAGACCCAGTACTTC. Protein: CASSSHRGRGVSETQYF. The full variable domain, rest sourced from reference TRBV28 and TRBJ2-5, is DVKVTQSSRYLVKRTGEKVFLECVQDMDHENMFWYRQDPGLGLRLIYFSYDVKMKEKGDIPEGYSVSREKKERFSLILESASTNQTSMYLCASSSHRGRGVSETQYFGPGTRLLVL.

This chain uses TRBV11-2 with TRBJ2-1; D is unclear. The V end was cut by 0 bases, the J end by 4 bases, with 7 bases between. The CDR3 extends over 14 amino acids. Germline V lookup: CDR1 SGHAT, CDR2 FQNNGV. The CDR3 here is CASSLEPVYNEQFF. CDR3 in DNA: TGTGCCAGCAGCTTAGAACCAGTATACAATGAGCAGTTCTTC. Full variable domain (outside the CDR3, taken from reference TRBV11-2 and TRBJ2-1): EAGVAQSPRYKIIEKRQSVAFWCNPISGHATLYWYQQILGQGPKLLIQFQNNGVVDDSQLPKDRFSAERLKGVDSTLKIQPAKLEDSAVYLCASSLEPVYNEQFFGPGTRLTVL.

Turning to this clone: Because the CDR3's place on the DNA is in doubt, the DNA is left out and the CDR3 is given as listed by TCRdb. V gene TRBV10-2 combines with J gene TRBJ2-7; the D call in the table, TRBD1, was not verified against the DNA. Germline V gives CDR1 WSHSY, CDR2 SAAADI. The CDR3 has 20 residues if both end residues are counted. The CDR3 reads CASSVVTGRSYEQYFYEQYF.

The chain uses TRBV11-2 and TRBJ1-1, with D hard to call. V lost 1 base and J 3 bases, leaving 18 bases between the germline ends. The germline V gene encodes CDR1 SGHAT and CDR2 FQNNGV. The CDR3 sequence is 17 residues long. The CDR3 nucleotides are TGTGCCAGCAGCTTAGGGTCCATCTCGAGGCGGGACACTGAAGCTTTCTTT. Protein product: CASSLGSISRRDTEAFF. Full variable domain (rest looked up from reference TRBV11-2 and TRBJ1-1): EAGVAQSPRYKIIEKRQSVAFWCNPISGHATLYWYQQILGQGPKLLIQFQNNGVVDDSQLPKDRFSAERLKGVDSTLKIQPAKLEDSAVYLCASSLGSISRRDTEAFFGQGTRLTVV.

This rearrangement joins TRBV6-5 to TRBJ1-2, with D maybe TRBD1 (5 bases). V gave up 4 bases and J gave up 4 bases, with 10 bases separating them. Per germline, CDR1 MNHEY and CDR2 SVGAGI. The CDR3 contains 13 residues. As DNA, the CDR3 is TGTGCCAGCAGTTCGGGGGGGGGCTATGGCTACACCTTC. Residues: CASSSGGGYGYTF.

This clone was observed once. V gene TRBV18 combines with J gene TRBJ1-3; D is ambiguous. V was cut by 3 bases and J by 0 bases, with 12 bases left in between. The CDR3 has 16 amino acids. Germline V gene lookup returns CDR1 KGHSH and CDR2 LQKENI. CDR3 sequence (DNA): TGTGCCAGCTCACCGGACTTCCCCTCCTCTGGAAACACCATATATTTT. Residues: CASSPDFPSSGNTIYF.

V is TRBV7-8 and J is TRBJ1-1; possible D gene TRBD1, 6 bases. V was trimmed by 5 bases and J by 1 base, leaving 14 bases between them. The germline V gene has CDR1 SGHVS and CDR2 FQNEAQ. The CDR3 contains 15 residues. The CDR3 DNA reads as TGTGCCAGCAGCAAATGGGGACATCCGAACACTGAAGCTTTCTTT. This encodes CASSKWGHPNTEAFF.

The V call is TRBV30, the J call TRBJ2-4, with TRBD2 as a possible D gene (7 bases). The V gene lost 1 base and the J gene lost 6 bases, with 13 bases spanning the gap. Germline V gene sequence: CDR1 GTSNPN, CDR2 SVGIG (reference sequence). This CDR3 spans 14 amino acids. For the CDR3, the DNA is TGTGCCTGGAGTGCCGGAGGGGGGGGAAACATTCAGTACTTC. Its protein product is CAWSAGGGGNIQYF. The variable domain in full, with the rest retrieved from reference TRBV30 and TRBJ2-4, is SQTIHQWPATLVQPVGSPLSLECTVEGTSNPNLYWYRQAAGRGLQLLFYSVGIGQISSEVPQNLSASRPQDRQFILSSKKLLLSDSGFYLCAWSAGGGGNIQYFGAGTRLSVL.

V and J are TRBV5-1 and TRBJ2-7; 9 bases are a match to TRBD1. J gave up 6 bases and V 4 bases, and 5 bases lay outside the gene matches. Germline V CDR1 and CDR2: SGHRS, YFSETQ. The CDR3 runs to 13 residues. The CDR3 nucleotides are TGCGCCAGCAGCCCGGGACAGGGAACCGAGCAGTACTTC. It translates to CASSPGQGTEQYF.

The chain is built from TRBV4-1 and TRBJ2-7; 9 nucleotides match TRBD1. Germline lookup yields CDR1 MGHRA and CDR2 YSYEKL. V shed 4 bases, J shed 4 bases, and the junction held 11 bases outside the gene matches. The CDR3 has 16 residues. As DNA, the CDR3 is TGCGCCAGCAGCCTGGCCCCCGGGACAGGGATTTACGAGCAGTACTTC. Translated: CASSLAPGTGIYEQYF.

The chain uses TRBV2 and TRBJ2-1, with 11 nucleotides matching TRBD2. Germline lookup yields CDR1 SNHLY and CDR2 FYNNEI. This CDR3 spans 15 amino acids. Trimming at V came to 9 bases and at J to 7 bases, leaving 11 bases not matched to a gene. CDR3 DNA: TGTGCCAGTACCTTGGGGCTAGCGGGGGGAAATGAGCAGTTCTTC. This sequence encodes CASTLGLAGGNEQFF.

The rearrangement joins TRBV27 to TRBJ1-6; a weak D match, TRBD1 (6 bases). This CDR3 comprises 15 residues. Germline V gives CDR1 MNHEY, CDR2 SMNVEV (reference sequence). Trimming pared 2 bases from V and 7 bases from J, leaving 12 bases between. CDR3 DNA: TGTGCCAGCAGTTTAGGGGGCGCGGTAAATTCACCCCTCCACTTT. Its translation: CASSLGGAVNSPLHF.

This chain joins TRBV30 and TRBJ1-3; D is undetermined. The CDR3 length is 14 residues. The germline V gene encodes CDR1 GTSNPN and CDR2 SVGIG (reference sequence). V shed 5 bases and J shed 2 bases, with 13 bases lying between them. The CDR3 here is CAWVPGVAGNTIYF. In DNA form, the CDR3 reads TGTGCCTGGGTCCCCGGGGTGGCTGGAAACACCATATATTTT.

The genes are TRBV6-5 and TRBJ1-2, with D possibly matching TRBD1 (5 bases). This CDR3 region has 15 residues. V was pared by 2 bases and J by 4 bases, with 14 bases between. The germline V gene encodes CDR1 MNHEY and CDR2 SVGAGI. CDR3 protein: CASSYGGDIGYGYTF. CDR3 in DNA: TGTGCCAGCAGTTACGGAGGGGATATAGGCTATGGCTACACCTTC.